The 9 T cell receptor beta chains reported below all come from one sample, sequenced in a study of cytomegalovirus exposure and HLA in healthy donors. The PCR employed 60 Vbeta primers together with 13 Jbeta primers. Measured with immunoSEQ multiplex PCR; TCRdb has only the in-frame clones, and not every one. The sample includes around 170,000 clones, over 70% of them seen just once. Material for sequencing was PBMCs. The receptors originated from a woman in her late teens or twenties in good health and CMV-seronegative.

V and J are TRBV11-2 and TRBJ1-2; 9 bases line up with TRBD1. The CDR3 totals 15 residues. Germline CDR1 is SGHAT and CDR2 is FQNNGV. The junction had 7 bases not matched to a gene; V was cut back by 4 bases and J by 4 bases. The CDR3 reads CASSSWDRVGYGYTF. For the CDR3, the DNA is TGTGCCAGCAGCTCCTGGGACAGGGTCGGCTATGGCTACACCTTC.

This rearrangement joins TRBV11-2 to TRBJ1-2, with 9 bases identical to TRBD1. Trimming took 5 bases from V and 4 from J; bases not matched to a gene: 8. The CDR3 runs to 15 residues. The V gene's germline CDR1 is SGHAT and CDR2 FQNNGV. The CDR3 bases are TGTGCCAGCAGCCAGGTGGGGACAGGGACCTATGGCTACACCTTC. Its protein product is CASSQVGTGTYGYTF.

The V gene is TRBV19, the J gene TRBJ1-1, with D unresolved. CDR3 length equals 14 residues. V lost 1 base to trimming and J lost 5 bases, with 11 bases between them. Germline V lookup: CDR1 LNHDA, CDR2 SQIVND (reference sequence). CDR3 loop: CASSIGVQLTEAFF. The CDR3 DNA reads as TGTGCCAGTAGTATAGGTGTACAGCTAACTGAAGCTTTCTTT. Using reference TRBV19 and TRBJ1-1 for the parts outside the CDR3, the full variable domain is DGGITQSPKYLFRKEGQNVTLSCEQNLNHDAMYWYRQDPGQGLRLIYYSQIVNDFQKGDIAEGYSVSREKKESFPLTVTSAQKNPTAFYLCASSIGVQLTEAFFGQGTRLTVV.

The chain joins TRBV6-1 to TRBJ1-2; 8 nucleotides agree with TRBD1. There are 13 residues in the CDR3. Germline trimming cut 6 bases from V and 6 bases from J; bases unmatched to any gene: 6. Germline V gives CDR1 MNHNS, CDR2 SASEGT. The CDR3 here is CASSQDRVDGYTF. CDR3 bases: TGTGCCAGCAGCCAGGACAGGGTGGATGGCTACACCTTC.

This clone appeared a single time. The gene calls are TRBV7-6 and TRBJ2-7, with a tentative D call TRBD1 (5 bases). The germline V gene encodes CDR1 SGHVS and CDR2 FNYEAQ. The CDR3 sequence is 14 residues long. Trimming shortened V by 1 base and J by 1 base, and 8 bases separated the two germline ends. CDR3 residues: CASSLEGISYEQYF. For the CDR3, the DNA is TGTGCCAGCAGCTTAGAGGGGATTTCCTACGAGCAGTACTTC.

The V call is TRBV20-1, the J call TRBJ1-2; no firm D call. The V end lost 3 bases, the J end lost 10 bases, and 12 bases lay between the germline ends. This CDR3 comprises 11 residues. CDR1 DFQATT and CDR2 SNEGSKA come from the germline V gene (reference sequence). The CDR3 region is CSASPYGPYTF. The CDR3 DNA is TGCAGTGCTAGCCCCTATGGGCCCTACACCTTC.

The chain couples TRBV6-1 to TRBJ1-2; TRBD1 matches at 7 bases. The CDR3 is 16 amino acids. Per the germline V gene, CDR1 is MNHNS and CDR2 is SASEGT. V was clipped by 4 bases and J by 2 bases; unmatched bases: 10. In nucleotides, the CDR3 is TGTGCCAGCAGTGCCCGACAGGGTATGGAAAACTATGGCTACACCTTC. Protein sequence: CASSARQGMENYGYTF.

The rearrangement uses TRBV5-6 and TRBJ2-5; 9 positions agree with TRBD2. The V and J ends lost 0 bases and 4 bases, in that order; junction bases with no gene match: 7. The CDR3 is 16 amino acids. Germline-derived CDR1 and CDR2 are SGHDT and YYEEEE. The CDR3 protein is CASSLVMAGGIETQYF. CDR3 coding DNA: TGTGCCAGCAGCTTGGTGATGGCGGGGGGGATAGAGACCCAGTACTTC. Supplemented by reference TRBV5-6 and TRBJ2-5, the full variable domain reads DAGVTQSPTHLIKTRGQQVTLRCSPKSGHDTVSWYQQALGQGPQFIFQYYEEEERQRGNFPDRFSGHQFPNYSSELNVNALLLGDSALYLCASSLVMAGGIETQYFGPGTRLLVL.

This clone was detected only once. The chain is built from TRBV18 and TRBJ1-2; D is undetermined. In germline, CDR1 is KGHSH, CDR2 LQKENI. The V and J ends lost 3 bases and 4 bases respectively, with 12 bases between them. The CDR3 is 14 residues long. CDR3 DNA sequence: TGTGCCAGCTCACCCGTCGGGTTCGGCTATGGCTACACCTTC. Residues: CASSPVGFGYGYTF.